The 23 T cell receptor beta chains given below trace back to one sample, sequenced in a study of blood T cell repertoires in COVID-19. Clones were read by immunoSEQ multiplex PCR, and TCRdb kept only the in-frame ones, dropping some. Of some 460,000 clones in the sample, about 89% were seen once. Input material: peripheral blood. The origin of the receptors is a woman aged 25-40 years with acute or convalescent COVID-19.

The chain uses TRBV19 and TRBJ1-3, with 8 bases lining up with TRBD1. The J segment lost 1 base and the V segment lost 8 bases, leaving 7 bases of the junction unmatched. The CDR3 sequence is 15 residues long. In germline, CDR1 is LNHDA, CDR2 SQIVND (reference sequence). This CDR3 reads CASYDRGVSGNTIYF. As DNA, the CDR3 is TGTGCCAGTTATGACAGGGGAGTGTCTGGAAACACCATATATTTT. Filled out from reference TRBV19 and TRBJ1-3, the complete variable domain reads DGGITQSPKYLFRKEGQNVTLSCEQNLNHDAMYWYRQDPGQGLRLIYYSQIVNDFQKGDIAEGYSVSREKKESFPLTVTSAQKNPTAFYLCASYDRGVSGNTIYFGEGSWLTVV.

As DNA, the CDR3 is TGTGCCAGCAGCACAGAGGACAGGGGGTCCGGGGAGCTGTTTTTT. Residues: CASSTEDRGSGELFF. The chain has TRBV13 and TRBJ2-2; 10 bases fit TRBD1. The CDR3 contains 15 residues. V lost 5 bases, J lost 6 bases, and 6 bases stayed unmatched. Germline-derived CDR1 and CDR2 are PRHDT and FYEKMQ (reference sequence).

The chain is built from TRBV30 and TRBJ1-1; D is perhaps TRBD1 (5 bases). The CDR3 extends over 17 amino acids. Germline lookup yields CDR1 GTSNPN and CDR2 SVGIG (reference sequence). The V end lost 2 bases, the J end lost 5 bases, and 24 bases lay between the germline ends. The CDR3 spells CAWSLPFFREGRTEAFF. The CDR3 DNA reads TGTGCCTGGAGTCTCCCATTCTTCAGGGAAGGGAGGACTGAAGCTTTCTTT.

CDR3 sequence (DNA): TGTGCCAGCAGTGGGCCCTCAGATACGCAGTATTTT. This translates into CASSGPSDTQYF. The J gene is TRBJ2-3, the V gene TRBV25-1, with unresolved D. Trimming shortened V by 4 bases and J by 4 bases, and 6 bases separated the two germline ends. Germline assignment: CDR1 MGHDK and CDR2 SYGVNS. The CDR3 runs to 12 residues. Using reference TRBV25-1 and TRBJ2-3 for the parts outside the CDR3, the full variable domain is EADIYQTPRYLVIGTGKKITLECSQTMGHDKMYWYQQDPGMELHLIHYSYGVNSTEKGDLSSESTVSRIRTEHFPLTLESARPSHTSQYLCASSGPSDTQYFGPGTRLTVL.

The table lists this clone with a few counts. The CDR3 here is CASSTVSYEQYF. The CDR3 DNA reads TGTGCCAGCAGCACGGTTTCCTACGAGCAGTACTTC. The V and J genes are TRBV3-1 (or the pseudogene TRBV3-2) and TRBJ2-7; the D is unclear. Germline CDR1 and CDR2: LGHDT and YNNKEL (reference sequence). The CDR3 is made up of 12 amino acids. Between the trimmed V and J ends, which lost 5 bases and 1 base, there was a span of 6 bases.

The chain uses TRBV29-1 and TRBJ1-1, with D perhaps TRBD1 (6 bases). Germline CDR1 is SQVTM and CDR2 is ANQGSEA. This CDR3 has 11 residues. Between the trimmed V and J ends, which lost 7 bases and 8 bases, there was a span of 14 bases. CDR3 in amino acids: CSAKRGIEAFF. In DNA, the CDR3 is TGCAGCGCCAAAAGGGGGATAGAAGCTTTCTTT. The complete variable domain, with remaining parts taken from reference TRBV29-1 and TRBJ1-1, reads SAVISQKPSRDICQRGTSLTIQCQVDSQVTMMFWYRQQPGQSLTLIATANQGSEATYESGFVIDKFPISRPNLTFSTLTVSNMSPEDSSIYLCSAKRGIEAFFGQGTRLTVV.

This chain uses TRBV2 with TRBJ2-1, with a weak D call TRBD2 (7 bases). The germline V gene has CDR1 SNHLY and CDR2 FYNNEI. The CDR3 runs 16 residues. Trimming left V 2 bases short and J 7 bases short, with 18 bases between. CDR3 nucleotides: TGTGCCAGCAGTGAAATGGTATCGGGGGGACAAAATGAGCAGTTCTTC. As protein: CASSEMVSGGQNEQFF.

The CDR3 protein is CASSWGENTEAFF. The CDR3 nucleotides read TGTGCCAGCAGTTGGGGAGAAAACACTGAAGCTTTCTTT. This sequence joins TRBV6-4 and TRBJ1-1; D unclear. The germline V and J ends were trimmed by 5 bases and 2 bases, with 9 bases remaining between them. This CDR3 comprises 13 residues. The V gene's germline CDR1 is MRHNA and CDR2 SNTAGT.

The chain recombines TRBV5-1 with TRBJ2-1; tentative D call: TRBD1 (5 bases). The germline gives CDR1 SGHRS, CDR2 YFSETQ. Deletions cut 6 bases from V and 0 bases from J, with 13 bases between. The CDR3 runs 15 residues. The CDR3 reads CASNPGLSSYNEQFF. The DNA for the CDR3 is TGCGCCAGCAATCCAGGGTTAAGCTCCTACAATGAGCAGTTCTTC. Using reference TRBV5-1 and TRBJ2-1 for the parts outside the CDR3, the full variable domain is KAGVTQTPRYLIKTRGQQVTLSCSPISGHRSVSWYQQTPGQGLQFLFEYFSETQRNKGNFPGRFSGRQFSNSRSEMNVSTLELGDSALYLCASNPGLSSYNEQFFGPGTRLTVL.

The V and J genes are TRBV15 and TRBJ2-7; 10 bases are a match to TRBD1. CDR1 and CDR2 (germline): LNHNV, YYDKDF (reference sequence). The CDR3 has 13 amino acids. The V segment lost 1 base and the J segment 7 bases; nucleotides outside the gene matches: 1. DNA of the CDR3: TGTGCCACCAGCAGAGGGACAGGGGGGGAGCAGTACTTC. Translated: CATSRGTGGEQYF.

The chain employs TRBV14 and TRBJ2-2, with D possibly being TRBD1 (6 bases). V lost 4 bases to trimming and J lost 4 bases, with 19 bases between them. The CDR3 contains 17 residues. Looked up from germline, CDR1 is SGHDN and CDR2 is FVKESK. CDR3 coding DNA: TGTGCCAGCAGCCCCCAACTGACAGGTTTGAGCACCGGGGAGCTGTTTTTT. This sequence encodes CASSPQLTGLSTGELFF.

This clone was found once. This rearrangement joins TRBV11-2 to TRBJ2-7, with 7 nucleotides matching TRBD1. This CDR3 has 13 residues. With 3 bases clipped from V and 5 bases from J, the junction kept 4 bases outside the gene matches. CDR1 and CDR2 from the germline V gene are SGHAT and FQNNGV. CDR3 bases: TGTGCCAGCAGCTTGGGACAGTTAAACGAGCAGTACTTC. It encodes CASSLGQLNEQYF.

The CDR3 DNA follows: TGCGCCAGCAGCCAAGATGAGGGGGCGCAGAGTCTCGAAAAACTGTTTTTT. Translated, it gives CASSQDEGAQSLEKLFF. This sequence joins TRBV4-1 and TRBJ1-4, with TRBD1 matching 7 bases. The length of the CDR3 is 17 residues. The V gene end was trimmed by 0 bases and the J gene end by 8 bases; junction bases not matched to a gene: 12. CDR1 is MGHRA and CDR2 is YSYEKL in the germline V gene.

This rearrangement joins TRBV7-9 to TRBJ2-3; TRBD2 might be the D (7 bases). Germline V gene sequence: CDR1 SEHNR, CDR2 FQNEAQ (reference sequence). V was shortened by 8 bases and J by 2 bases, with 23 bases between the two germline ends. CDR3 length: 17 residues. The CDR3 protein is CASFPRRGQGATDTQYF. The CDR3 bases are TGTGCCAGCTTCCCGCGGCGGGGGCAGGGTGCCACAGATACGCAGTATTTT.

V is TRBV29-1 and J is TRBJ1-1; D might be TRBD1 (5 bases). The ends were cut back, 7 bases at V and 11 bases at J, with 17 bases in the middle. Germline values: CDR1 SQVTM, CDR2 ANQGSEA. CDR3 length equals 11 residues. In DNA, the CDR3 is TGCAGCGGGGGGGAAGGGGCGGCTGCTTTCTTT. Translation: CSGGEGAAAFF.

This rearrangement joins TRBV2 to TRBJ2-7, with a possible D match to TRBD1 (5 bases). Per germline, CDR1 SNHLY and CDR2 FYNNEI. The CDR3 runs 13 residues. Trimming shortened V by 7 bases and J by 2 bases, and 12 bases separated the two germline ends. The CDR3 region has the DNA TGTGCCAGCATGGGGCAGGGAACCTACGAGCAGTACTTC. Protein sequence: CASMGQGTYEQYF. The complete variable domain, with remaining parts taken from reference TRBV2 and TRBJ2-7, reads EPEVTQTPSHQVTQMGQEVILRCVPISNHLYFYWYRQILGQKVEFLVSFYNNEISEKSEIFDDQFSVERPDGSNFTLKIRSTKLEDSAMYFCASMGQGTYEQYFGPGTRLTVT.

The genes are TRBV6-5 and TRBJ1-6, with D maybe TRBD1 (6 bases). This CDR3 contains 16 residues. V was clipped by 3 bases and J by 9 bases, with 18 bases between them. Germline V lookup: CDR1 MNHEY, CDR2 SVGAGI. The CDR3 sequence: CASSYIAGTPTSPLHF. The DNA of the CDR3 is TGTGCCAGCAGTTATATCGCCGGGACACCTACTTCACCCCTCCACTTT.

The chain links TRBV2 to TRBJ1-1; 9 nucleotides align to TRBD1. CDR1 and CDR2 (germline): SNHLY, FYNNEI. The V gene end was trimmed by 8 bases and the J gene end by 5 bases; junction bases not matched to a gene: 15. The CDR3 is 16 residues long. The CDR3 here is CASSRDRASLGTEAFF. The CDR3 region has the DNA TGTGCCAGCTCTAGGGACAGGGCGAGCCTAGGGACTGAAGCTTTCTTT.

The rearrangement uses TRBV3-1 (or the pseudogene TRBV3-2) and TRBJ2-7, with TRBD2 matching 13 bases. CDR3 length: 15 amino acids. The ends lost 5 bases at V and 5 bases at J; junction bases unmatched: 6. Germline CDR1 and CDR2: LGHDT and YNNKEL (reference sequence). The DNA of the CDR3 is TGTGCCAGCAGCGGACTAGCGGGGGTCGGGAACGAGCAGTACTTC. It yields the protein CASSGLAGVGNEQYF.

The gene calls are TRBV27 and TRBJ2-2, with unresolved D. The CDR3 sequence is 16 residues long. The V end lost 2 bases, the J end lost 10 bases, and 20 bases lay between the germline ends. The germline gives CDR1 MNHEY, CDR2 SMNVEV (reference sequence). The CDR3 region has the DNA TGTGCCAGCAGTTTAGCACCGCTTAGTTCCCTCCCGGAGCTGTTTTTT. Protein product: CASSLAPLSSLPELFF.

This clone was seen only once. This chain uses TRBV19 with TRBJ1-5; 10 positions agree with TRBD1. Germline V lookup: CDR1 LNHDA, CDR2 SQIVND (reference sequence). The CDR3 consists of 19 residues. The trim removed 5 bases at V and 5 bases at J, leaving 18 bases unmatched. DNA for the CDR3: TGTGCCAGTAGTGACATCGACAGGGGGCAGGGTAACGCTTATCAGCCCCAGCATTTT. It specifies CASSDIDRGQGNAYQPQHF. Together with reference TRBV19 and TRBJ1-5, the CDR3 gives the full variable domain: DGGITQSPKYLFRKEGQNVTLSCEQNLNHDAMYWYRQDPGQGLRLIYYSQIVNDFQKGDIAEGYSVSREKKESFPLTVTSAQKNPTAFYLCASSDIDRGQGNAYQPQHFGDGTRLSIL.

Worth noting for this clone: This sample includes further DNA sequences coding for the same CDR3. CDR3 protein: CASSYLNTEAFF. In nucleotides, the CDR3 is TGTGCCAGCAGCTACTTGAACACTGAAGCTTTCTTT. The V call is TRBV5-6, the J call TRBJ1-1; D is ambiguous. The V and J ends lost 3 bases and 0 bases respectively, with 3 bases between them. The CDR3 consists of 12 residues. CDR1 and CDR2 (germline): SGHDT, YYEEEE.

V is TRBV13 and J is TRBJ2-2, with 7 bases aligning to TRBD1. The germline gives CDR1 PRHDT, CDR2 FYEKMQ (reference sequence). CDR3 length: 15 residues. The junction had 6 bases not matched to a gene; V was cut back by 5 bases and J by 3 bases. CDR3 sequence reads: CASSHGQVDTGELFF. The DNA of the CDR3 is TGTGCCAGCAGCCACGGACAGGTCGACACCGGGGAGCTGTTTTTT.